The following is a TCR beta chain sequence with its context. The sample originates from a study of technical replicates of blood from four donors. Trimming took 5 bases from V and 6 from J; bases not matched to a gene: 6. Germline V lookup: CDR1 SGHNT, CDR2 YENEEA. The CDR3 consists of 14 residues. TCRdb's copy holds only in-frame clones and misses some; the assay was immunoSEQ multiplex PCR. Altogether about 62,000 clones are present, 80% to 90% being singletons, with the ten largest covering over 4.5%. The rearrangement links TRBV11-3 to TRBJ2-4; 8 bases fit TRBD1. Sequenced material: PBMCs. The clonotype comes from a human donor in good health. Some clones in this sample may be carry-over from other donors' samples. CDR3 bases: TGTGCCAGCAGCCCACAGGGGGTGATAAACATTCAGTACTTC. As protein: CASSPQGVINIQYF.